This T cell receptor (beta chain) was obtained from a study of monozygotic twins with inflammatory bowel disease. Remarks on this clonotype: Its specificity is not known.

Reanalyzing the 5' RACE reads, TCRdb keeps one entry per CDR3 protein, without DNA. Its table lists roughly 160,000 distinct CDR3 sequences. Study outcomes and limitations: Variability may have been added to patient repertoires by differing immunosuppressive treatments. It was in IBD patients that TCRbeta diversity (inverse Simpson) was lower than in healthy co-twins. IBD patients shared fewer clonotypes with others than healthy twins, especially with disease activity.

This CDR3 contains 16 residues. CDR1 and CDR2 from the germline V gene are SGHAT and FQNNGV. Blood samples of roughly 2.5 ml were drawn from every donor. The chain has TRBV11-2 and TRBJ2-1; TCRdb's assignment of TRBD1 cannot be checked, as there is no DNA. The material sequenced was blood. This TCR was recovered from a human donor with ulcerative colitis or Crohn's disease, or a healthy co-twin of an affected twin (not recorded which). CDR3 amino acids: CASSPLGPGLYNEQFF.